This TCR beta chain was identified in a study of cytomegalovirus exposure and HLA in healthy donors. Primers: 60 Vbeta forward and 13 Jbeta reverse. Method: immunoSEQ multiplex PCR; TCRdb's copy keeps in-frame clones and lacks some. Among approximately 130,000 clones, roughly 77% were seen once, and the ten largest hold more than 1.5%. General study results and limits: Apparent HLA restriction characterized most CMV-associated TCR beta chains in a later analysis.

On this clone itself: Its cognate antigen is unknown.

CDR1 is SGHDN and CDR2 is FVKESK in the germline V gene. V was shortened by 4 bases and J by 6 bases, with 18 bases between the two germline ends. This CDR3 is 15 amino acids long. The chain couples TRBV14 to TRBJ1-2; tentative D call: TRBD1 (6 bases). The sequence derives from a man aged 35 to 55 in good health and CMV-seronegative. Sequencing used PBMCs. The CDR3 protein is CASSPLRGKGNGYTF. The CDR3 DNA sequence: TGTGCCAGCAGCCCTCTAAGGGGGAAAGGGAATGGCTACACCTTC.